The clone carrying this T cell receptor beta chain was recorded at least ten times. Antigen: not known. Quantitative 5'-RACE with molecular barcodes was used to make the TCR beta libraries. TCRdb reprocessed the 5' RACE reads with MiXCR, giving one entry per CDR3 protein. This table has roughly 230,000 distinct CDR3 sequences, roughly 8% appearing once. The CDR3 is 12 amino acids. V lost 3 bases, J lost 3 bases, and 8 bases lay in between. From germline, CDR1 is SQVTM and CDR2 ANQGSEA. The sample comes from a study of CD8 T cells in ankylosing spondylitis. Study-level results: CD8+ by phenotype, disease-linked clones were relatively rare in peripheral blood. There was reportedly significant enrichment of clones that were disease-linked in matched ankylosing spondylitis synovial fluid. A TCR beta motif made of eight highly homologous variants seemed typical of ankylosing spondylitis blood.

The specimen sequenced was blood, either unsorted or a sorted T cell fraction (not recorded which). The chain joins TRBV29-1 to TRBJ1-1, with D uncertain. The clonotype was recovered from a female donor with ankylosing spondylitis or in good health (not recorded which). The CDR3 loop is CSVELEDTEAFF. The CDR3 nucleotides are TGCAGCGTTGAGTTGGAGGACACTGAAGCTTTCTTT.